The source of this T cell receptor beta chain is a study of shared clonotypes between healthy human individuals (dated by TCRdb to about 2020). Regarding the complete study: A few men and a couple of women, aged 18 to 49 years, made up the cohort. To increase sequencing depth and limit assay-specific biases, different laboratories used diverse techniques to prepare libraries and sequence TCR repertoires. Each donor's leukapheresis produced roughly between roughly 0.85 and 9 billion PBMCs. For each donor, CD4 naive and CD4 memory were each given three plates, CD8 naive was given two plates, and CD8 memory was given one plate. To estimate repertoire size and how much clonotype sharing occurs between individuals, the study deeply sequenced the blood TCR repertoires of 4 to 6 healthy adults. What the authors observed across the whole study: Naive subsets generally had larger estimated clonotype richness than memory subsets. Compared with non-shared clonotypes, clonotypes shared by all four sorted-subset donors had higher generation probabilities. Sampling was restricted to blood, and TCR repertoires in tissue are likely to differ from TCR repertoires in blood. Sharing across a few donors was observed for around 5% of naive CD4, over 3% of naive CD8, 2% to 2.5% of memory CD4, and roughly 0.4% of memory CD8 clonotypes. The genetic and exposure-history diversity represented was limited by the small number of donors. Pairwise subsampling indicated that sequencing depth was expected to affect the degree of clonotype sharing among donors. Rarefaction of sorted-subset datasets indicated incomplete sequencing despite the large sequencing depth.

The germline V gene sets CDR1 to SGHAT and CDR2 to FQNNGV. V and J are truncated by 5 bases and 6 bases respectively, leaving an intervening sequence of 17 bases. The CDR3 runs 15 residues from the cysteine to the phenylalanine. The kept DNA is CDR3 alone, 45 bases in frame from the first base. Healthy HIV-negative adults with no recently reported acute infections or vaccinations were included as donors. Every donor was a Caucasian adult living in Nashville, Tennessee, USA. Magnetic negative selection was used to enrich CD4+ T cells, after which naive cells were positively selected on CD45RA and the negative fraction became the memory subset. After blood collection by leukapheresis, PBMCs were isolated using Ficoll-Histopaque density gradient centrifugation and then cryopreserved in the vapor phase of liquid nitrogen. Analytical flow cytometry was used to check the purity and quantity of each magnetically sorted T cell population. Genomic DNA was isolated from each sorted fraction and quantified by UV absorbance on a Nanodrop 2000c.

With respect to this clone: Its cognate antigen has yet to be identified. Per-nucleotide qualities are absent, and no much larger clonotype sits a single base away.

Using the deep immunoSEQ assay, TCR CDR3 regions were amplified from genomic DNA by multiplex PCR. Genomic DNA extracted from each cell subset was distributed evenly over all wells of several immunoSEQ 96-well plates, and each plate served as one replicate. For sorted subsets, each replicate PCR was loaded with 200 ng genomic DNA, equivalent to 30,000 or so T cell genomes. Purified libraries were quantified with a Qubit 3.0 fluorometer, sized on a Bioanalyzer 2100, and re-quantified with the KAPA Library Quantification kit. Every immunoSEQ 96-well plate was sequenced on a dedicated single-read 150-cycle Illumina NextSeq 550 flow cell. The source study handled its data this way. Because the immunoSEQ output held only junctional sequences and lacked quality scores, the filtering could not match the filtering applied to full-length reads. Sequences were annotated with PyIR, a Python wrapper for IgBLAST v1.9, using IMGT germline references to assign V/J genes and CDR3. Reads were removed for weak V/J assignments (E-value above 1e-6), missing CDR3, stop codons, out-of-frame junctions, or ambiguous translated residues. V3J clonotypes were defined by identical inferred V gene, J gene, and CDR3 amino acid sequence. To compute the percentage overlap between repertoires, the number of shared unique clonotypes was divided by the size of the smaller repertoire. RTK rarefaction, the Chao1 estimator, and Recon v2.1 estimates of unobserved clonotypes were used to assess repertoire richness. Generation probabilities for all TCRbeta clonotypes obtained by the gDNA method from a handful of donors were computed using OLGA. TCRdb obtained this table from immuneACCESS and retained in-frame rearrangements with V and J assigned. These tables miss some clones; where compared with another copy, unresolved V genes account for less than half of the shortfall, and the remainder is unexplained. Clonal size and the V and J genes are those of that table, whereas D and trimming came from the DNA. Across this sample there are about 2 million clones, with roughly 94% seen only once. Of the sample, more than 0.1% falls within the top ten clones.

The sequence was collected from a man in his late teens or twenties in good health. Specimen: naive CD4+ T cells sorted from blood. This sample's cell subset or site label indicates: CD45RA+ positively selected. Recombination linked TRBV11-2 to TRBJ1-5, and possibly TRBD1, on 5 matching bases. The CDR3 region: CASSVGAGDSQPQHF. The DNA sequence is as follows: TGTGCCAGCAGCGTCGGGGCCGGGGATAGTCAGCCCCAGCATTTT.